This T cell receptor (beta chain) was identified in a study of blood T cell repertoires in COVID-19. Study-wide context: The United States, Italy and Spain were the sources of the acute and convalescent COVID-19 samples. The analysed material was cDNA or gDNA that came from T cells, B-cell-depleted T cells, or PBMCs.

Clones were sequenced by immunoSEQ multiplex PCR, and TCRdb holds only the in-frame ones, with some missing. The sample has 40,000 or so clones; roughly four fifths are singletons. The CDR3 sequence is 15 residues long. The V and J ends lost 7 bases and 1 base, in that order; junction bases with no gene match: 4. Germline loops: CDR1 LNHDA, CDR2 SQIVND (reference sequence). The chain uses TRBV19 and TRBJ2-2; TRBD1 agrees at 9 bases. The sequenced sample consisted of peripheral blood. The source is a woman between 70 and 85 years old with acute or convalescent COVID-19. This CDR3 reads CASIGDRVNTGELFF. The CDR3, as DNA: TGTGCCAGTATAGGGGACAGGGTGAACACCGGGGAGCTGTTTTTT.